This T cell receptor beta chain came from a study of blood T cell repertoires in COVID-19. Looking at the study overall: Acute-phase and convalescent COVID-19 samples originated in the United States, Italy and Spain. In each case, the material was cDNA or gDNA derived from T cells, B-cell-depleted T cells, or PBMCs.

Germline CDR1 is SGHAT and CDR2 is FQNNGV. The CDR3 totals 16 residues. Trimming removed 2 bases from V and 6 bases from J; junction bases left unmatched: 7. The repertoire was sequenced with immunoSEQ multiplex PCR; TCRdb's copy has only in-frame clones and lacks some. Of 30,000 to 40,000 clones listed, 80% to 90% are singletons. This TCR was sampled from a man between 60 and 70 years old with active COVID-19. The chain carries TRBV11-2 and TRBJ2-3, with 11 bases matching TRBD2. The sample was peripheral blood. The CDR3 loop is CASSLRLAGPGDTQYF. The CDR3 DNA is TGTGCCAGCAGCTTAAGACTAGCGGGACCTGGGGATACGCAGTATTTT.